The text below deals with one TCR beta chain. Antigen: not known. Clones were sequenced by immunoSEQ multiplex PCR, and TCRdb holds only the in-frame ones, with some missing. The sample has around 33,000 clones, over 65% seen once. These data belong to a study of STAT5B mutations in CD4+ large granular lymphocyte leukemia. Study results and caveats: Patient CD4-sorted repertoires looked more clonal than healthy CD4+ repertoires, even without putative leukemic clones.

Germline CDR1 is SNHLY and CDR2 is FYNNEI. Trimming cost V 5 bases and J 5 bases, with 9 bases left between them. The CDR3 is made up of 12 amino acids. The clonotype comes from a human donor in good health. The V call is TRBV2, the J call TRBJ1-2, with D uncertain. Sequencing used CD4+ T cells from blood buffy coats. CDR3 in amino acids: CASSITAYGYTF. Here the CDR3 DNA reads TGTGCCAGCAGTATAACAGCTTATGGCTACACCTTC.